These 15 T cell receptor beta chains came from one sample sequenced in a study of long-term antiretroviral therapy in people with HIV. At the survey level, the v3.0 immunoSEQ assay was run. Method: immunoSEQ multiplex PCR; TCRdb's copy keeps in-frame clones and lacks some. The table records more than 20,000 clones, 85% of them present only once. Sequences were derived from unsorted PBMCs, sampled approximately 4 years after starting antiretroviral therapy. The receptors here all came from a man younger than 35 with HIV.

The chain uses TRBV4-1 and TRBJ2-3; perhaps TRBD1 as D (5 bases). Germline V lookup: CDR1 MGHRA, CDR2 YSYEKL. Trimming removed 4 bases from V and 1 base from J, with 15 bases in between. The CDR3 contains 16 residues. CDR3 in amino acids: CASSPVGAEGTDTQYF. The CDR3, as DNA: TGCGCCAGCAGCCCTGTTGGGGCCGAAGGCACAGATACGCAGTATTTT.

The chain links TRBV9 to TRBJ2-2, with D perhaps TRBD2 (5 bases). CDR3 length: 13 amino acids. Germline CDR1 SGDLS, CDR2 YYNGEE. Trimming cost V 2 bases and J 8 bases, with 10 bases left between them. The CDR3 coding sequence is TGTGCCAGCAGCGTTGACGGGGATGGGGAGCTGTTTTTT. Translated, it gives CASSVDGDGELFF. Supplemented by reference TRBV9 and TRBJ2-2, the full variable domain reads DSGVTQTPKHLITATGQRVTLRCSPRSGDLSVYWYQQSLDQGLQFLIQYYNGEERAKGNILERFSAQQFPDLHSELNLSSLELGDSALYFCASSVDGDGELFFGEGSRLTVL.

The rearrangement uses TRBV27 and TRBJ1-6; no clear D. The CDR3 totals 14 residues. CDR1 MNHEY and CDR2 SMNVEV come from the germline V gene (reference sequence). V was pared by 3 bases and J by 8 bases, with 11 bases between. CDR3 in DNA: TGTGCCAGCAGTTTCGACCGTTGGGATTCACCCCTCCACTTT. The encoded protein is CASSFDRWDSPLHF.

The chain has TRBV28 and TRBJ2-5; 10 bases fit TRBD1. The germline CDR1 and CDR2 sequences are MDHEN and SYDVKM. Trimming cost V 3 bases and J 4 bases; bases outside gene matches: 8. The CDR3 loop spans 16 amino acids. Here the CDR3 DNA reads TGTGCCAGCAGTTTTGGGGGACAGGGGATGGGAGAGACCCAGTACTTC. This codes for CASSFGGQGMGETQYF. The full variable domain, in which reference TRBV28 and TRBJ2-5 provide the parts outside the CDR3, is DVKVTQSSRYLVKRTGEKVFLECVQDMDHENMFWYRQDPGLGLRLIYFSYDVKMKEKGDIPEGYSVSREKKERFSLILESASTNQTSMYLCASSFGGQGMGETQYFGPGTRLLVL.

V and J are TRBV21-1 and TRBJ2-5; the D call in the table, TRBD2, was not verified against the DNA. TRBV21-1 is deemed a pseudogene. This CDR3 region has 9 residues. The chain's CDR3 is CAHLRTQYF. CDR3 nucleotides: TGTGCCCATCTACGGACCCAGTACTTC.

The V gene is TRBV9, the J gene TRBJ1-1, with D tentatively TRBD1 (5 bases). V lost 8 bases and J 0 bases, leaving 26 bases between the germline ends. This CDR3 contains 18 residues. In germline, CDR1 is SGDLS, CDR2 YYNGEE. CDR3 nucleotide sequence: TGTGCCAGATCTTACCGGGGCCCACGAAGGCCGTTGAACACTGAAGCTTTCTTT. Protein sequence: CARSYRGPRRPLNTEAFF.

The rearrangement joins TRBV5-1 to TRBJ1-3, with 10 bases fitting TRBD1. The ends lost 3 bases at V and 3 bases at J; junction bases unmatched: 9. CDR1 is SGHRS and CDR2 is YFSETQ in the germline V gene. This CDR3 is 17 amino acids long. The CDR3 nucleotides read TGCGCCAGCAGCTATACACCGGGACAGGGGAATGGAAACACCATATATTTT. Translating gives CASSYTPGQGNGNTIYF. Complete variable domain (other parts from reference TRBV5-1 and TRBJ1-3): KAGVTQTPRYLIKTRGQQVTLSCSPISGHRSVSWYQQTPGQGLQFLFEYFSETQRNKGNFPGRFSGRQFSNSRSEMNVSTLELGDSALYLCASSYTPGQGNGNTIYFGEGSWLTVV.

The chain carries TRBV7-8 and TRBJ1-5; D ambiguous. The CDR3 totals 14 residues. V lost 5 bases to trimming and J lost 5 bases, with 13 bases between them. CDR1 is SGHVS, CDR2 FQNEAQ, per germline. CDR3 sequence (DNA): TGTGCCAGCAGCCTTAAAATCGGGGATCAGCCCCAGCATTTT. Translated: CASSLKIGDQPQHF.

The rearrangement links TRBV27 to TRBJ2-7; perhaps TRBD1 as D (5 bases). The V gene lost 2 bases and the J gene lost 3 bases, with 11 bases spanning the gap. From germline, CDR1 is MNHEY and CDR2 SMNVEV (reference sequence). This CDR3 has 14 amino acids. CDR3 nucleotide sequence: TGTGCCAGCAGTTTAACACAGACAGTCTACGAGCAGTACTTC. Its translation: CASSLTQTVYEQYF.

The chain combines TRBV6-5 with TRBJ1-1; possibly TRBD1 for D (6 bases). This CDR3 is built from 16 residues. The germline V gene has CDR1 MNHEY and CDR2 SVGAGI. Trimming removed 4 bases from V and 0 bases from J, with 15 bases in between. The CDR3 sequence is CASSSGGGHMNTEAFF. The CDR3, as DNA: TGTGCCAGCAGTTCGGGAGGGGGTCACATGAACACTGAAGCTTTCTTT.

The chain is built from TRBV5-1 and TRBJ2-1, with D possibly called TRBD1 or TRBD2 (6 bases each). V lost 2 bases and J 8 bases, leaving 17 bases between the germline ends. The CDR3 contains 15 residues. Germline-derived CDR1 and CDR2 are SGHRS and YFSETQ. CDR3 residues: CASSFDKGGFYEQFF. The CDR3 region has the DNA TGCGCCAGCAGCTTTGACAAAGGGGGGTTCTATGAGCAGTTCTTC. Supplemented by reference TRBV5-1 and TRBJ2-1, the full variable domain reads KAGVTQTPRYLIKTRGQQVTLSCSPISGHRSVSWYQQTPGQGLQFLFEYFSETQRNKGNFPGRFSGRQFSNSRSEMNVSTLELGDSALYLCASSFDKGGFYEQFFGPGTRLTVL.

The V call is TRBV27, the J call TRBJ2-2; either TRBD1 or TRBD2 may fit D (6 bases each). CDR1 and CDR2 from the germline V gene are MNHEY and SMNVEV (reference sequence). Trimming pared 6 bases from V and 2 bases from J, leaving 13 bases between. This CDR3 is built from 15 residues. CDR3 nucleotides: TGTGCCAGCAGAGGAGGGGGGCGAAACACCGGGGAGCTGTTTTTT. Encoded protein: CASRGGGRNTGELFF.

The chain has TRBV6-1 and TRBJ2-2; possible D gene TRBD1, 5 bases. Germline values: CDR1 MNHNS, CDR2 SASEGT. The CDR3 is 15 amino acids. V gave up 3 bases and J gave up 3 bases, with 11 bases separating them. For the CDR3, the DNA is TGTGCCAGCAGTGATGTTGGGGCGGACACCGGGGAGCTGTTTTTT. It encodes CASSDVGADTGELFF.

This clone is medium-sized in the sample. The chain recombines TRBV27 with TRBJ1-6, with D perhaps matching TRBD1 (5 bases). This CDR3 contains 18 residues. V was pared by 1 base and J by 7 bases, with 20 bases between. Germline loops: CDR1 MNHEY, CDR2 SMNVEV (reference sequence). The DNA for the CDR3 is TGTGCCAGCAGTTTATGGTCGGTAGGGGTCGGGTCCAATTCACCCCTCCACTTT. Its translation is CASSLWSVGVGSNSPLHF.

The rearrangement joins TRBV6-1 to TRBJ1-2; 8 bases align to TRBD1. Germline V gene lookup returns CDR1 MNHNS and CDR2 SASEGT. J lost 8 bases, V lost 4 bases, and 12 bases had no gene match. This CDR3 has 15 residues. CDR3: CASSGKDRAARGYTF. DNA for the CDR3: TGTGCCAGCAGTGGAAAGGACAGGGCTGCCAGGGGCTACACCTTC.